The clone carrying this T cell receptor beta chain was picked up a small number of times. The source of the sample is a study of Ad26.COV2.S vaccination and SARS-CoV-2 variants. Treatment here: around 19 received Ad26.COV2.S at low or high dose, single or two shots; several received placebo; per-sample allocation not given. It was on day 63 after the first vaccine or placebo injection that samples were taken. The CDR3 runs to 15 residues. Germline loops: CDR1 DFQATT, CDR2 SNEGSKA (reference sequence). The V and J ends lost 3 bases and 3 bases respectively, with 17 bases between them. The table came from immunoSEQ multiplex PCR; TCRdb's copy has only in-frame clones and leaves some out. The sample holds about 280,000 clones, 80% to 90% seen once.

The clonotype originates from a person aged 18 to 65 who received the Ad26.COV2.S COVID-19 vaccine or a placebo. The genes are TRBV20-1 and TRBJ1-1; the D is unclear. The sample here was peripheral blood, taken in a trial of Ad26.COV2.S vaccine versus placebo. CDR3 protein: CSASILGQEDTEAFF. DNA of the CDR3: TGCAGTGCTAGTATCTTGGGTCAGGAAGACACTGAAGCTTTCTTT.